Listed here is a single T cell receptor (beta chain). Its antigen is still unknown. This specimen belongs to a study of OX40 agonist ivuxolimab in advanced cancers. Background on the study: The drug used for patients, ivuxolimab, was an agonistic anti-OX40 (CD134) antibody.

TCRdb keeps only in-frame clones here, not all; method: immunoSEQ multiplex PCR. The table includes tens of thousands of clones, about four fifths detected once. The timepoints at which blood was sampled were baseline, cycle 4 day 1, and cycle 7 day 1. Findings and limits, study-wide: Antigens targeted by the expanded peripheral T cells were not determined. CD8+ T cells (on average) carried more expanded clones than CD4+ T cells.

In germline, CDR1 is SGHRS, CDR2 YFSETQ. CDR3 size: 14 residues. Trimming shortened V by 0 bases and J by 5 bases, and 10 bases separated the two germline ends. This TCR derives from an adult with an advanced solid tumor such as melanoma, head and neck, liver or kidney cancer. The gene calls are TRBV5-1 and TRBJ2-3; a possible D gene is TRBD1 (5 bases). Sequencing used CD4+ or CD8+ T cells sorted from blood, obtained in a trial of the OX40 agonist ivuxolimab. The CDR3 DNA is TGCGCCAGCAGCTTGGGGGGCGCGAAAGATACGCAGTATTTT. This encodes CASSLGGAKDTQYF.